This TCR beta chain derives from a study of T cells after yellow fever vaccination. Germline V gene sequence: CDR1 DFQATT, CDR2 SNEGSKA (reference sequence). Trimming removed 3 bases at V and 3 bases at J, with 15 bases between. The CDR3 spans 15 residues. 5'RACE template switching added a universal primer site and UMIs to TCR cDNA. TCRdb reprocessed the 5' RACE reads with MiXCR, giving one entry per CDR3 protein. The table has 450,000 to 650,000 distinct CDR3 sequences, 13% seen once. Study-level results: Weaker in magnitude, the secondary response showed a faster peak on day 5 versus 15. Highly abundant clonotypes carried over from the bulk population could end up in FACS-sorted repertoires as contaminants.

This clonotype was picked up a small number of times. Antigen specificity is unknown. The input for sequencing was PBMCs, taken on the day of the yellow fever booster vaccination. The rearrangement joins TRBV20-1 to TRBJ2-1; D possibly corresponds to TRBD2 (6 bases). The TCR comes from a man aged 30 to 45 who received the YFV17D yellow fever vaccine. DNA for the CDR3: TGCAGTGCTAGGGAAAGGCGGGAACGCTACAATGAGCAGTTCTTC. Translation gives CSARERRERYNEQFF.